A single sample gave rise to the 16 T cell receptor beta chains below, sequenced in a study of molecular identifiers for immune sequencing clone quantification. From the PCR reads, TCRdb called clonotypes with MiXCR, one entry per CDR3 protein. The table shows just under 650,000 distinct CDR3 sequences, with less than 20% occurring only once. The sequenced sample was naive CD8+ T cells from blood, with Jurkat cell RNA spiked in. Subset specified: FACS-sorted CD8+CD4-CCR7+CD45RA+ naive T cells. The receptors originated from a human donor in good health. Some libraries in this study had Jurkat cell RNA spiked in.

This clonotype appeared many times. The CDR3, as DNA: TGTGCCAGCAGTTCCCCATTTACTAACTATGGCTACACCTTC. Translating gives CASSSPFTNYGYTF. The gene calls are TRBV12-3 or TRBV12-4 and TRBJ1-2, with unresolved D. This CDR3 contains 14 residues. Trimming removed 4 bases at V and 0 bases at J, with 9 bases between.

With regard to this clonotype: It may be a read error: a sequence one base away is much more abundant. The chain joins TRBV6-5 to TRBJ1-1; D possibly corresponds to TRBD1 (5 bases). The CDR3 runs to 15 residues. The V gene's germline CDR1 is MNHEY and CDR2 SVGAGI. CDR3 residues: CASTSSTALNAEAFF. CDR3 bases: TGTGCCAGCACTTCATCGACAGCATTGAACGCTGAAGCTTTCTTT.

This clonotype was recorded many times. The CDR3 DNA follows: TGCGCCAGCAGCTTGGTTCCGGCTGGTGTTGGAAACACCATATATTTT. It is translated as CASSLVPAGVGNTIYF. The chain has TRBV5-1 and TRBJ1-3; unclear D gene. This CDR3 is built from 16 residues. Trimming removed 0 bases from V and 3 bases from J, with 13 bases in between. Germline-derived CDR1 and CDR2 are SGHRS and YFSETQ.

A note on this clonotype: A much larger clone differs by one base, so this may be a read error. The chain combines TRBV5-6 with TRBJ2-1, with D unclear. This CDR3 has 12 residues. Germline lookup yields CDR1 SGHDT and CDR2 YYEEEE. CDR3 region: CASSLAENGQFF. The DNA of the CDR3 is TGTGCCAGCAGCTTGGCCGAGAATGGGCAGTTCTTC.

This clonotype was recorded many times. J is TRBJ2-4 and V is TRBV20-1, with D possibly TRBD1 on 5 matching bases. From germline, CDR1 is DFQATT and CDR2 SNEGSKA (reference sequence). The CDR3 consists of 15 residues. Trimming stripped 1 base from V and 3 bases from J, with 13 bases between. Here the CDR3 reads CSARGGKPDKNIQYF. As DNA, the CDR3 is TGCAGTGCTAGAGGGGGCAAGCCCGACAAAAACATTCAGTACTTC.

The chain employs TRBV4-3 and TRBJ2-3, with 7 bases identical to TRBD2. The CDR3 extends over 15 amino acids. Per germline, CDR1 LGHNA and CDR2 YSLEER. Germline trimming cut 4 bases from V and 1 base from J; bases unmatched to any gene: 5. The CDR3 region is CASSLSGVRTDTQYF. CDR3 sequence (DNA): TGCGCCAGCAGCCTAAGCGGGGTCCGCACAGATACGCAGTATTTT.

This clonotype showed up just a few times. A much larger clonotype is one base distant, so this may be a read error. The CDR3 loop is CASSYDLRGPRGEQYF. As DNA, the CDR3 is TGTGCCAGCAGTTACGACTTGAGGGGACCCAGGGGGGAGCAGTACTTC. The chain is built from TRBV6-2 or TRBV6-3 and TRBJ2-7, with 7 bases aligning to TRBD1. This CDR3 has 16 residues. J gave up 7 bases and V 2 bases, and 14 bases lay outside the gene matches. Germline CDR1 reads MNHEY; CDR2 reads SVGEGT.

V is TRBV7-9 and J is TRBJ2-7, with 8 bases that match TRBD1. CDR3 size: 13 residues. V was pared by 8 bases and J by 3 bases, with 6 bases of the junction left unmatched. Germline-derived CDR1 and CDR2 are SEHNR and FQNEAQ (reference sequence). This CDR3 reads CASAGGLLYEQYF. The CDR3 region has the DNA TGTGCCAGCGCAGGGGGCCTCCTCTACGAGCAGTACTTC.

Ten or more counts support this clonotype. The chain employs TRBV5-1 and TRBJ1-6; 7 bases agree with TRBD1. The junction had 12 bases not matched to a gene; V was cut back by 4 bases and J by 5 bases. The germline V gene encodes CDR1 SGHRS and CDR2 YFSETQ. The length of the CDR3 is 17 residues. The chain's CDR3 is CASSPTGRGQNNSPLHF. In DNA form, the CDR3 reads TGCGCCAGCAGCCCGACAGGGAGAGGCCAAAATAATTCACCCCTCCACTTT.

In its sample, this clonotype was seen many times. The chain carries TRBV7-2 and TRBJ2-7; tentative D call: TRBD1 (6 bases). Germline V CDR1 and CDR2: SGHTA, FQGNSA. The germline V and J ends were trimmed by 2 bases and 2 bases, with 13 bases remaining between them. CDR3 size: 15 residues. The CDR3 region is CASSLYEDRTYEQYF. CDR3 DNA sequence: TGTGCCAGCAGCTTATATGAGGACAGAACCTACGAGCAGTACTTC.

This clonotype occurred many times. The chain is built from TRBV2 and TRBJ2-3; D gene ambiguous. CDR1 and CDR2 from the germline V gene are SNHLY and FYNNEI. The CDR3 spans 13 residues. Trimming pared 1 base from V and 5 bases from J, leaving 7 bases between. CDR3 nucleotides: TGTGCCAGCAGTGAAGTGGTGGGAGATACGCAGTATTTT. It codes for CASSEVVGDTQYF. Combining the CDR3 with reference TRBV2 and TRBJ2-3 gives the whole variable domain EPEVTQTPSHQVTQMGQEVILRCVPISNHLYFYWYRQILGQKVEFLVSFYNNEISEKSEIFDDQFSVERPDGSNFTLKIRSTKLEDSAMYFCASSEVVGDTQYFGPGTRLTVL.

In its sample, this clonotype was seen a few times. CDR3 nucleotide sequence: TGCAGTGCCCTCAGAGTAGGGGAAGAGATTCAGCCCCAGCATTTT. Its translation: CSALRVGEEIQPQHF. J is TRBJ1-5 and V is TRBV20-1; TRBD1 is a possible D gene (5 bases). Germline assignment: CDR1 DFQATT and CDR2 SNEGSKA (reference sequence). Trimming removed 6 bases from V and 6 bases from J, with 21 bases in between. CDR3 size: 15 residues.

This clonotype was counted between two and nine times. The V gene is TRBV4-1, the J gene TRBJ1-1; unclear D gene. Germline V CDR1 and CDR2: MGHRA, YSYEKL. The CDR3 runs to 13 residues. Between the trimmed V and J ends, which lost 6 bases and 0 bases, there was a span of 8 bases. CDR3 amino acids: CASSSLVNTEAFF. CDR3 coding DNA: TGCGCCAGCAGTTCACTGGTGAACACTGAAGCTTTCTTT.

This clonotype was seen repeatedly, ten times or more. The rearrangement uses TRBV5-6 and TRBJ2-5; D gene uncertain. Trimming shortened V by 1 base and J by 2 bases, and 9 bases separated the two germline ends. From germline, CDR1 is SGHDT and CDR2 YYEEEE. CDR3 length: 14 amino acids. The CDR3 loop is CASSLRYGQETQYF. The CDR3 bases are TGTGCCAGCAGCTTGAGGTACGGACAAGAGACCCAGTACTTC.

This chain joins TRBV24-1 and TRBJ2-1, with 7 nucleotides matching TRBD1. V lost 3 bases to trimming and J lost 15 bases; unmatched junction nucleotides: 7. The CDR3 has 12 amino acids. Germline CDR1 and CDR2: KGHDR and SFDVKD. The CDR3 DNA is TGTGCCACCAGTGATCAGACAGGGTTGGGGTTCTTC. Protein product: CATSDQTGLGFF.

The J gene is TRBJ2-1, the V gene TRBV24-1; D call uncertain. V shed 3 bases and J shed 3 bases, with 8 bases lying between them. This CDR3 is built from 14 residues. Germline assignment: CDR1 KGHDR and CDR2 SFDVKD. The CDR3 loop is CATSDGYSYNEQFF. CDR3 DNA: TGTGCCACCAGTGATGGTTACAGCTACAATGAGCAGTTCTTC.